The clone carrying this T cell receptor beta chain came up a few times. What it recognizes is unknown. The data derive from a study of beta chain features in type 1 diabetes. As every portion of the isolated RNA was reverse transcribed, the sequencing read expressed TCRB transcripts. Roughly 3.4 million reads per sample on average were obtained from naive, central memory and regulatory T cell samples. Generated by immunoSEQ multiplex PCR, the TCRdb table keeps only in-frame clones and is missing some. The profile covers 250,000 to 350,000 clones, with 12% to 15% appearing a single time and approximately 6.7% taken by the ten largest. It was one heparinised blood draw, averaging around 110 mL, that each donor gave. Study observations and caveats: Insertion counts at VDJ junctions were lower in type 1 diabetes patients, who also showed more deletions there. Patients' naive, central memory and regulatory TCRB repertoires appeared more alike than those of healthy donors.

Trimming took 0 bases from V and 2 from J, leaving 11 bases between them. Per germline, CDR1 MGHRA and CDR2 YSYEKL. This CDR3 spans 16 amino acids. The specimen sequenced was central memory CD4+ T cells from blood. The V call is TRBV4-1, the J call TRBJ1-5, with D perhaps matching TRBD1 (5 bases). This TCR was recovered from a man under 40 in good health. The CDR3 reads CASSQEEARGNQPQHF. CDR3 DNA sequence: TGCGCCAGCAGCCAAGAAGAGGCCAGGGGCAATCAGCCCCAGCATTTT.